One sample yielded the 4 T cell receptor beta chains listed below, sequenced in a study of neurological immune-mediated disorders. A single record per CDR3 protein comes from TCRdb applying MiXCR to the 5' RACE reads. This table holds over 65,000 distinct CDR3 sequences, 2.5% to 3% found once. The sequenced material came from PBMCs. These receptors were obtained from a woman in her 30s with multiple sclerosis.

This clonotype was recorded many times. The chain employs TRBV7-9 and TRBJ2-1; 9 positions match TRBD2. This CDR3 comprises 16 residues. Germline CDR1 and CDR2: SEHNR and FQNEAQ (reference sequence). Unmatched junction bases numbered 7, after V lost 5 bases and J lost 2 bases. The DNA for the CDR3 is TGTGCCAGCAGCCCCGAAGCGGGAGGCCCCTACAATGAGCAGTTCTTC. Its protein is CASSPEAGGPYNEQFF.

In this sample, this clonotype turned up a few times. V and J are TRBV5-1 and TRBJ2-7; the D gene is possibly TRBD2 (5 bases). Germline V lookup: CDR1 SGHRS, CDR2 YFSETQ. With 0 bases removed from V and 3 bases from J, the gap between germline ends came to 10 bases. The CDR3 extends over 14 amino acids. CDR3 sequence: CASSLGPGNYEQYF. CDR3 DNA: TGCGCCAGCAGCTTGGGCCCGGGGAACTACGAGCAGTACTTC. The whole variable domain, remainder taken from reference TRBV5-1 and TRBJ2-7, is KAGVTQTPRYLIKTRGQQVTLSCSPISGHRSVSWYQQTPGQGLQFLFEYFSETQRNKGNFPGRFSGRQFSNSRSEMNVSTLELGDSALYLCASSLGPGNYEQYFGPGTRLTVT.

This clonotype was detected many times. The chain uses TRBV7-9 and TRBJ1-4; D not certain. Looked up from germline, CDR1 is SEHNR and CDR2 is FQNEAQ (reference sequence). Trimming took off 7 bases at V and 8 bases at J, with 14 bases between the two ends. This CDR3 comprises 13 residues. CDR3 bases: TGTGCCAGCACCCTTAGTGCGCAGGAAAAACTGTTTTTT. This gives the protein CASTLSAQEKLFF.

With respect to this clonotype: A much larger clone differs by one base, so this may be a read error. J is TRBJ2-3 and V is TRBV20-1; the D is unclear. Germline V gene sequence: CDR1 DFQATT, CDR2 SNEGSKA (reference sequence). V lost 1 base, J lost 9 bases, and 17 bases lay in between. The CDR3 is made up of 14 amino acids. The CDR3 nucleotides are TGCAGTGCTAGAGCTGGTCGCTTCCTCGCGACGCAGTATTTT. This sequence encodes CSARAGRFLATQYF.